These 26 T cell receptor beta chains share one sample of origin, sequenced in a study of T cell responses to AZD1222 COVID-19 vaccine. TCRdb keeps only in-frame clones here, not all; method: immunoSEQ multiplex PCR. The data show 250,000 to 300,000 clones, with 94% seen just once and roughly 0.6% held by the top ten. The sample consisted of peripheral blood, taken 28 days after the second AZD1222 dose. The receptors derive from an adult who received the AZD1222 COVID-19 vaccine.

The rearrangement joins TRBV9 to TRBJ2-1, with D possibly being TRBD1 or TRBD2 (5 bases each). The V end was cut by 3 bases, the J end by 8 bases, with 18 bases between. This CDR3 spans 15 amino acids. The germline V gene encodes CDR1 SGDLS and CDR2 YYNGEE. CDR3: CASSGYPGQNDEQFF. DNA for the CDR3: TGTGCCAGCAGCGGCTATCCGGGGCAGAACGATGAGCAGTTCTTC.

The chain links TRBV7-2 to TRBJ1-1, with 10 bases that match TRBD1. Germline-derived CDR1 and CDR2 are SGHTA and FQGNSA. V was clipped by 3 bases and J by 11 bases; unmatched bases: 9. The CDR3 spans 14 residues. Here the CDR3 DNA reads TGTGCCAGCAGCTTCCCGGGACAGGGGCGAGGCGCTTTCTTT. Protein sequence: CASSFPGQGRGAFF.

V is TRBV6-5 and J is TRBJ1-3; tentatively, D is TRBD1 (5 bases). Germline values: CDR1 MNHEY, CDR2 SVGAGI. Trimming took off 2 bases at V and 3 bases at J, with 8 bases between the two ends. The CDR3 totals 14 residues. Here the CDR3 reads CASSYGGIGNTIYF. The CDR3 coding sequence is TGTGCCAGCAGTTACGGGGGTATTGGAAACACCATATATTTT.

The CDR3: CANRDSAYGYTF. The DNA for the CDR3 is TGTGCCAACCGGGACTCCGCCTATGGCTACACCTTC. The gene calls are TRBV28 and TRBJ1-2, with D perhaps TRBD1 (5 bases). Germline V gene sequence: CDR1 MDHEN, CDR2 SYDVKM. CDR3 length: 12 residues. The V end lost 10 bases, the J end lost 4 bases, and 13 bases lay between the germline ends.

Comment on this clone: This sample includes further DNA sequences coding for the same CDR3. V is TRBV18 and J is TRBJ1-5; D is undetermined. V gave up 3 bases and J gave up 6 bases, with 6 bases separating them. This CDR3 region has 12 residues. The germline CDR1 and CDR2 sequences are KGHSH and LQKENI. The CDR3 protein is CASSPGGQPQHF. The CDR3 DNA reads TGTGCCAGCTCACCGGGAGGTCAGCCCCAGCATTTT.

This clone occurred once. The gene calls are TRBV5-8 and TRBJ2-5; 14 nucleotides match TRBD2. V dropped 3 bases and J dropped 5; count of bases not matched to a gene: 6. The germline CDR1 and CDR2 sequences are SGHTS and YDEGEE. This CDR3 is built from 16 residues. The CDR3 loop reads CASSSGLAGGGETQYF. For the CDR3, the DNA is TGTGCCAGCAGCTCCGGACTAGCGGGGGGAGGGGAGACCCAGTACTTC.

V usage is TRBV5-5 and J usage is TRBJ2-7; 8 nucleotides match TRBD1. The CDR3 runs 14 residues. Germline V gene lookup returns CDR1 SGHKS and CDR2 YYEKEE (reference sequence). Unmatched junction bases numbered 4, after V lost 3 bases and J lost 2 bases. CDR3 DNA: TGTGCCAGCAGCTCCGACAGGGGAGCCTACGAGCAGTACTTC. This gives the protein CASSSDRGAYEQYF.

This rearrangement joins TRBV7-2 to TRBJ2-5; D is unresolved. Per the germline V gene, CDR1 is SGHTA and CDR2 is FQGNSA. The V and J ends lost 1 base and 1 base respectively, with 10 bases between them. The CDR3 is 15 amino acids. This chain's CDR3 is CASSLGASLQETQYF. In DNA form, the CDR3 reads TGTGCCAGCAGCTTAGGAGCTTCCCTCCAAGAGACCCAGTACTTC.

The sample holds one count of this clone. The chain carries TRBV2 and TRBJ2-7; D is possibly TRBD1 (6 bases). Trimming cost V 6 bases and J 3 bases, with 12 bases left between them. The germline V gene has CDR1 SNHLY and CDR2 FYNNEI. This CDR3 region has 13 residues. The CDR3 DNA follows: TGTGCCAGCAGCGTTGGACAGCGCTACGAGCAGTACTTC. It specifies CASSVGQRYEQYF. The full variable domain, completed using reference TRBV2 and TRBJ2-7, is EPEVTQTPSHQVTQMGQEVILRCVPISNHLYFYWYRQILGQKVEFLVSFYNNEISEKSEIFDDQFSVERPDGSNFTLKIRSTKLEDSAMYFCASSVGQRYEQYFGPGTRLTVT.

This sequence joins TRBV7-3 and TRBJ2-1, with 8 positions matching TRBD2. This CDR3 has 12 residues. J gave up 10 bases and V 3 bases, and 2 bases lay outside the gene matches. CDR1 is SGHTA and CDR2 is FQGTGA in the germline V gene. CDR3 protein: CASSFSGGEQFF. CDR3 coding DNA: TGTGCCAGCAGCTTCTCGGGAGGGGAGCAGTTCTTC.

This clone came up once. This chain joins TRBV3-1 (or the pseudogene TRBV3-2) and TRBJ2-7, with 10 bases lining up with TRBD1. This CDR3 has 13 residues. V shed 6 bases, J shed 6 bases, and the junction held 5 bases outside the gene matches. Germline loops: CDR1 LGHDT, CDR2 YNNKEL (reference sequence). CDR3 DNA: TGTGCCAGCAGTCAGACAGGGGGCACCGAGCAGTACTTC. As protein: CASSQTGGTEQYF.

The chain is built from TRBV28 and TRBJ1-5; D remains ambiguous. This CDR3 is built from 15 residues. The V end was cut by 5 bases, the J end by 3 bases, with 14 bases between. Germline CDR1 MDHEN, CDR2 SYDVKM. CDR3 residues: CASSPEAGFNQPQHF. The CDR3 DNA follows: TGTGCCAGCAGTCCCGAAGCAGGCTTCAATCAGCCCCAGCATTTT. Full variable domain (outside the CDR3, taken from reference TRBV28 and TRBJ1-5): DVKVTQSSRYLVKRTGEKVFLECVQDMDHENMFWYRQDPGLGLRLIYFSYDVKMKEKGDIPEGYSVSREKKERFSLILESASTNQTSMYLCASSPEAGFNQPQHFGDGTRLSIL.

The CDR3 nucleotides are TGTGCCAGCAGCCAACACAGGGTTTCACCCCTCCACTTT. It specifies CASSQHRVSPLHF. This sequence joins TRBV4-2 and TRBJ1-6; TRBD1 is a possible D gene (6 bases). The V gene's germline CDR1 is LGHNA and CDR2 YNFKEQ. The CDR3 is made up of 13 amino acids. Trimming removed 2 bases at V and 9 bases at J, with 8 bases between.

This clone was observed a handful of times. The gene calls are TRBV11-2 and TRBJ2-1; D unclear. The CDR3 loop spans 14 amino acids. In germline, CDR1 is SGHAT, CDR2 FQNNGV. Trimming stripped 8 bases from V and 7 bases from J, with 18 bases between. CDR3 nucleotides: TGTGCCAGCGGGCCGGGCTCCCACTCTAATGAGCAGTTCTTC. It is translated as CASGPGSHSNEQFF.

The gene calls are TRBV11-2 and TRBJ1-2; D not resolved. Trimming took off 5 bases at V and 6 bases at J, with 13 bases between the two ends. The CDR3 length is 13 residues. The germline V gene encodes CDR1 SGHAT and CDR2 FQNNGV. The CDR3 bases are TGTGCCAGCAGCCCCCCGGGAATAGATGGCTACACCTTC. The encoded protein is CASSPPGIDGYTF.

The genes are TRBV7-9 and TRBJ2-1; no reliable D call. Germline V CDR1 and CDR2: SEHNR, FQNEAQ (reference sequence). The germline V and J ends were trimmed by 3 bases and 0 bases, with 9 bases remaining between them. The length of the CDR3 is 15 residues. CDR3 DNA sequence: TGTGCCAGCAGCTTTGTTCAGTTCTCCTACAATGAGCAGTTCTTC. As protein: CASSFVQFSYNEQFF.

This chain connects TRBV28 to TRBJ2-7, with D hard to call. Germline CDR1 is MDHEN and CDR2 is SYDVKM. The V end was cut by 6 bases, the J end by 2 bases, with 11 bases between. This CDR3 comprises 13 residues. The CDR3 DNA is TGTGCCAGCAGATCCGACGGCCCCTACGAGCAGTACTTC. Amino acids: CASRSDGPYEQYF.

This clone has a handful of counts. In the same sample, other DNA sequences code for this CDR3. The chain joins TRBV18 to TRBJ2-2; 7 bases line up with TRBD1. V shed 2 bases, J shed 6 bases, and the junction held 3 bases outside the gene matches. The germline gives CDR1 KGHSH, CDR2 LQKENI. The CDR3 is 14 residues long. CDR3 coding DNA: TGTGCCAGCTCACCAGAAACAGGGGCCGGGGAGCTGTTTTTT. Translated, it gives CASSPETGAGELFF. The variable domain in full, completed from reference TRBV18 and TRBJ2-2, reads NAGVMQNPRHLVRRRGQEARLRCSPMKGHSHVYWYRQLPEEGLKFMVYLQKENIIDESGMPKERFSAEFPKEGPSILRIQQVVRGDSAAYFCASSPETGAGELFFGEGSRLTVL.

This clone was observed once. The rearrangement uses TRBV19 and TRBJ2-7; D assignment may be TRBD1 or TRBD2 (5 bases each). The CDR3 consists of 14 residues. CDR1 is LNHDA, CDR2 SQIVND, per germline (reference sequence). Trimming shortened V by 6 bases and J by 0 bases, and 12 bases separated the two germline ends. The CDR3 bases are TGTGCCAGTAGCAAGGGGAGAAACTCCTACGAGCAGTACTTC. Its translation: CASSKGRNSYEQYF.

The chain recombines TRBV3-1 (or the pseudogene TRBV3-2) with TRBJ1-1; perhaps TRBD1 as D (6 bases). The CDR3 has 13 residues. CDR1 LGHDT and CDR2 YNNKEL come from the germline V gene (reference sequence). V was shortened by 8 bases and J by 7 bases, with 17 bases between the two germline ends. CDR3 amino acids: CASSLYREGEAFF. The CDR3 nucleotides are TGTGCCAGCTCCCTTTACAGGGAGGGTGAAGCTTTCTTT.

The chain combines TRBV4-1 with TRBJ1-6; 8 bases fit TRBD1. Trimming cost V 3 bases and J 10 bases; bases outside gene matches: 5. The CDR3 has 14 residues. Germline V gives CDR1 MGHRA, CDR2 YSYEKL. The CDR3: CASSQTGAGSPLHF. The CDR3 nucleotides read TGCGCCAGCAGCCAGACAGGGGCAGGATCACCCCTCCACTTT.

This chain links TRBV16 with TRBJ1-2; TRBD1 matches 9 bases. The CDR3 has 17 residues. Losses at the gene ends were 4 bases for V and 5 bases for J; bases not matched to a gene: 14. Germline CDR1 KGHSY, CDR2 FQNENV. CDR3 residues: CASSRRTGESSGYGYTF. The CDR3 DNA is TGTGCCAGCAGCCGGAGGACAGGGGAGTCGTCTGGTTATGGCTACACCTTC.

V and J are TRBV30 and TRBJ1-2; TRBD1 matches at 9 bases. Germline lookup yields CDR1 GTSNPN and CDR2 SVGIG (reference sequence). V dropped 5 bases and J dropped 7; count of bases not matched to a gene: 14. The CDR3 length is 15 residues. CDR3 DNA sequence: TGTGCCTGGGGGGACAGGGCGGCTGAGGTTGTTGGCTACACCTTC. Residues: CAWGDRAAEVVGYTF.

The genes are TRBV7-2 and TRBJ2-5; D unclear. The germline V gene has CDR1 SGHTA and CDR2 FQGNSA. The CDR3 totals 14 residues. V was pared by 0 bases and J by 1 base, with 6 bases between. In DNA, the CDR3 is TGTGCCAGCAGCTTAGCCCAGATCCAAGAGACCCAGTACTTC. This sequence encodes CASSLAQIQETQYF.

The chain uses TRBV2 and TRBJ1-2; no clear D. Germline-derived CDR1 and CDR2 are SNHLY and FYNNEI. This CDR3 is built from 11 residues. Trimming pared 6 bases from V and 1 base from J, leaving 3 bases between. The CDR3, as DNA: TGTGCCAGCAGGATTAACTATGGCTACACCTTC. It codes for CASRINYGYTF.

The chain has TRBV7-2 and TRBJ2-7; maybe TRBD2 (5 bases). Germline assignment: CDR1 SGHTA and CDR2 FQGNSA. Trimming took 7 bases from V and 7 from J, leaving 17 bases between them. This CDR3 has 13 amino acids. The CDR3 loop is CASTMEVSKEQYF. As DNA, the CDR3 is TGTGCCAGCACCATGGAGGTCTCCAAAGAGCAGTACTTC. Together with reference TRBV7-2 and TRBJ2-7, the CDR3 gives the full variable domain: GAGVSQSPSNKVTEKGKDVELRCDPISGHTALYWYRQSLGQGLEFLIYFQGNSAPDKSGLPSDRFSAERTGGSVSTLTIQRTQQEDSAVYLCASTMEVSKEQYFGPGTRLTVT.